Each of the 2 T cell receptor beta chains below was sequenced from the same sample in a study of cytomegalovirus exposure and HLA in healthy donors. The study ran its PCR with 60 Vbeta and 13 Jbeta primers. Sequenced by immunoSEQ multiplex PCR; TCRdb stores in-frame clones only, minus some. The sample carries 85,000 to 130,000 clones, 82% recorded once. Sequenced sample: PBMCs. The receptor source for this set is a man aged 45-65 years in good health and CMV-seronegative.

This clone was counted between two and nine times. The chain couples TRBV19 to TRBJ1-3, with D perhaps matching TRBD1 (6 bases). The V and J ends lost 4 bases and 0 bases respectively, with 16 bases between them. CDR1 and CDR2 from the germline V gene are LNHDA and SQIVND (reference sequence). The CDR3 has 17 residues. This CDR3 is CASSTPGQIFSGNTIYF. DNA for the CDR3: TGTGCCAGTAGTACCCCTGGACAGATTTTCTCTGGAAACACCATATATTTT. The full variable domain, its missing parts supplied by reference TRBV19 and TRBJ1-3, is DGGITQSPKYLFRKEGQNVTLSCEQNLNHDAMYWYRQDPGQGLRLIYYSQIVNDFQKGDIAEGYSVSREKKESFPLTVTSAQKNPTAFYLCASSTPGQIFSGNTIYFGEGSWLTVV.

The chain carries TRBV30 and TRBJ2-5, with a possible D match to TRBD2 (6 bases). Matching the DNA end better, TRBJ2-7 makes the J call doubtful. The CDR3 totals 13 residues. Germline V gene lookup returns CDR1 GTSNPN and CDR2 SVGIG (reference sequence). The CDR3 region has the DNA TGTGCCTGCTTCCGGGGGTCAGGCTACGAGCAGTACTTC. Translation gives CACFRGSGYEQYF.